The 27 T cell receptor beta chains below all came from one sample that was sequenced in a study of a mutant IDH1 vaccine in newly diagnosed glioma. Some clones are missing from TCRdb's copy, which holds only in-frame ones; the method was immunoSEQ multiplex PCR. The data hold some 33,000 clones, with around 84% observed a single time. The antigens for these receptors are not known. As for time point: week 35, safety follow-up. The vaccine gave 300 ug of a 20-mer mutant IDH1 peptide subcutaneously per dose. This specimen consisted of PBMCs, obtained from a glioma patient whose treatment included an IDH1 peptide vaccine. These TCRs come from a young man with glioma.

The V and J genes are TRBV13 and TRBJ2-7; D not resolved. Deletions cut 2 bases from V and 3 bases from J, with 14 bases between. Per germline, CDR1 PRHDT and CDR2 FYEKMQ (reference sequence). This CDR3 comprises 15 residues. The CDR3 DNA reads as TGTGCCAGCAGCTTAAGGGCCTCAAATGTCTACGAGCAGTACTTC. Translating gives CASSLRASNVYEQYF. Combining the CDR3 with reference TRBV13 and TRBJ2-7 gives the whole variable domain AAGVIQSPRHLIKEKRETATLKCYPIPRHDTVYWYQQGPGQDPQFLISFYEKMQSDKGSIPDRFSAQQFSDYHSELNMSSLELGDSALYFCASSLRASNVYEQYFGPGTRLTVT.

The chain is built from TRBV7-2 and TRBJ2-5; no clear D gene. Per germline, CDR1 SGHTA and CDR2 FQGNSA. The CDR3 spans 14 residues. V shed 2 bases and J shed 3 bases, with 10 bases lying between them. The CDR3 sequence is CASSLRRSEETQYF. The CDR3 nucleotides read TGTGCCAGCAGCTTAAGACGTTCCGAAGAGACCCAGTACTTC.

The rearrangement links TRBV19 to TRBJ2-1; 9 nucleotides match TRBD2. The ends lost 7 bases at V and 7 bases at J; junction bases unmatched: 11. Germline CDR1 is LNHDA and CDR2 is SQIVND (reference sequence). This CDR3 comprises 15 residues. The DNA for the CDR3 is TGTGCCAGTAAATTGCGGGGGGGAGGGGAAAATGAGCAGTTCTTC. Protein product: CASKLRGGGENEQFF. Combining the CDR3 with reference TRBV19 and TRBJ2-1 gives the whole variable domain DGGITQSPKYLFRKEGQNVTLSCEQNLNHDAMYWYRQDPGQGLRLIYYSQIVNDFQKGDIAEGYSVSREKKESFPLTVTSAQKNPTAFYLCASKLRGGGENEQFFGPGTRLTVL.

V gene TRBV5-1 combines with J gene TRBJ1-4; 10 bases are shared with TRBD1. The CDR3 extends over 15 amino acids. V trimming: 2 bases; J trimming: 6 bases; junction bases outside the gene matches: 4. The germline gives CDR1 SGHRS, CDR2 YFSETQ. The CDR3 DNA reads TGCGCCAGCAGCTTTCCCGGGACAGGGGATGAAAAACTGTTTTTT. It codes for CASSFPGTGDEKLFF. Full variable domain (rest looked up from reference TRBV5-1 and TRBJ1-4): KAGVTQTPRYLIKTRGQQVTLSCSPISGHRSVSWYQQTPGQGLQFLFEYFSETQRNKGNFPGRFSGRQFSNSRSEMNVSTLELGDSALYLCASSFPGTGDEKLFFGSGTQLSVL.

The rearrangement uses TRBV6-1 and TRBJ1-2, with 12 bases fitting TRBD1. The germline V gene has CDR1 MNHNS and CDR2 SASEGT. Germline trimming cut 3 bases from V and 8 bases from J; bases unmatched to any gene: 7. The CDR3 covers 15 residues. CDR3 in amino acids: CASSDRGDRGLGYTF. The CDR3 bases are TGTGCCAGCAGTGATAGGGGGGACAGGGGGCTGGGCTACACCTTC.

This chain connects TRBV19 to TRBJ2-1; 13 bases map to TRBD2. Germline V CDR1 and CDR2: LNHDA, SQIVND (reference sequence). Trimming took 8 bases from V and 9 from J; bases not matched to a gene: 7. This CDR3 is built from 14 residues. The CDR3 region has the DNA TGTGCCAGTTCCGGACTAGCGGGAGACGGTGAGCAGTTCTTC. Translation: CASSGLAGDGEQFF.

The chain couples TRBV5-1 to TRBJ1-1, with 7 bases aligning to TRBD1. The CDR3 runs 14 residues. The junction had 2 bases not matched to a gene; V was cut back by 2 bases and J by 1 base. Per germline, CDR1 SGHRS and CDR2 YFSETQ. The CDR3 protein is CASSFGQANTEAFF. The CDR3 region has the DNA TGCGCCAGCAGCTTCGGACAGGCGAACACTGAAGCTTTCTTT. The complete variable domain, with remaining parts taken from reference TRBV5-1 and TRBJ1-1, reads KAGVTQTPRYLIKTRGQQVTLSCSPISGHRSVSWYQQTPGQGLQFLFEYFSETQRNKGNFPGRFSGRQFSNSRSEMNVSTLELGDSALYLCASSFGQANTEAFFGQGTRLTVV.

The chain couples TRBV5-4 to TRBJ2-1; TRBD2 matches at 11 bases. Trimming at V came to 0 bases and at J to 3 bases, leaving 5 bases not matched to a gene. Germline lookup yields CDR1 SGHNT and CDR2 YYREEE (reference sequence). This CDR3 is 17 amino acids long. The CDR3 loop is CASSLAYGTSGYNEQFF. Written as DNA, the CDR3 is TGTGCCAGCAGCTTGGCTTACGGGACTAGCGGCTACAATGAGCAGTTCTTC.

CDR3 sequence (DNA): TGCGCCAGTAATCCCCGGGGGCAGAGCACAGATACGCAGTATTTT. Residues: CASNPRGQSTDTQYF. J is TRBJ2-3 and V is TRBV10-2; D could derive from TRBD1 or TRBD2 (6 bases each). This CDR3 is built from 15 residues. Trimming removed 9 bases at V and 0 bases at J, with 16 bases between. CDR1 WSHSY and CDR2 SAAADI come from the germline V gene.

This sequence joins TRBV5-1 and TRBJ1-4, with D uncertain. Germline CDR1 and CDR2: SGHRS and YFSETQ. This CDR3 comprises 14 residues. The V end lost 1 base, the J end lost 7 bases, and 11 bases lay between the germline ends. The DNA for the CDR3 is TGCGCCAGCAGCTTGCGGATAGGTTCTGAAAAACTGTTTTTT. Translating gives CASSLRIGSEKLFF.

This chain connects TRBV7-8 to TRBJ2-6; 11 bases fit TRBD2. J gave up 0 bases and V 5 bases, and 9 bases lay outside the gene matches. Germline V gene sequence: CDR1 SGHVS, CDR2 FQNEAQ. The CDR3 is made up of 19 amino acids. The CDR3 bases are TGTGCCAGCAGCGTCCTCGGACTAGCGGGTCCCTCTGGGGCCAACGTCCTGACTTTC. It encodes CASSVLGLAGPSGANVLTF.

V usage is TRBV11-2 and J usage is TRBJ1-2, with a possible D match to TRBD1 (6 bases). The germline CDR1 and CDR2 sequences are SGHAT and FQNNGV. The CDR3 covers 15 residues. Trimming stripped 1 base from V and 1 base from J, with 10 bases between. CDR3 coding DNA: TGTGCCAGCAGCTTAGTAGGGGGACTTAACTATGGCTACACCTTC. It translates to CASSLVGGLNYGYTF.

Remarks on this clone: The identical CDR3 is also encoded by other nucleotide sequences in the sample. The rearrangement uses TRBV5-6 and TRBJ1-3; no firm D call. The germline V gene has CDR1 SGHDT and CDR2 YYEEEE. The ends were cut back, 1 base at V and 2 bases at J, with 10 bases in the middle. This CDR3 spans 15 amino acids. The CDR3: CASSLRGGTGNTIYF. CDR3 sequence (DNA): TGTGCCAGCAGCTTGAGAGGCGGGACTGGAAACACCATATATTTT.

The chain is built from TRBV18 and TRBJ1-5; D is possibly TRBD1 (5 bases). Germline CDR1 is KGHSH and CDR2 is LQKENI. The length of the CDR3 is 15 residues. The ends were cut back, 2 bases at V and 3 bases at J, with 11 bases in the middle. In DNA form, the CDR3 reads TGTGCCAGCTCACCAAGAGGGGATCCCAATCAGCCCCAGCATTTT. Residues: CASSPRGDPNQPQHF.

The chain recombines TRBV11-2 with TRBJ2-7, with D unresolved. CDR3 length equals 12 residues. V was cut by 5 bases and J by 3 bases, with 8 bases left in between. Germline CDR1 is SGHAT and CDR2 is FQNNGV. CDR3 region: CASSEQNYEQYF. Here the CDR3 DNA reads TGTGCCAGCAGCGAACAGAACTACGAGCAGTACTTC.

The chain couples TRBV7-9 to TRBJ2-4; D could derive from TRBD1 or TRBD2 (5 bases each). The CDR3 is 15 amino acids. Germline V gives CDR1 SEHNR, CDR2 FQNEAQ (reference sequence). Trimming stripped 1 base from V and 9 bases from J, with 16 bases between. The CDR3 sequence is CASSLVSGRVGIQYF. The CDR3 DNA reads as TGTGCCAGCAGCTTAGTGAGCGGCAGGGTCGGCATTCAGTACTTC.

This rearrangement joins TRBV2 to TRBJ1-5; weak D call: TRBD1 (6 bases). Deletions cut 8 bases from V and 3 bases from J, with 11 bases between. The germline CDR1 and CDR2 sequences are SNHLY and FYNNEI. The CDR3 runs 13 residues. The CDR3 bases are TGTGCCAGCCGGGACATAACCAATCAGCCCCAGCATTTT. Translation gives CASRDITNQPQHF.

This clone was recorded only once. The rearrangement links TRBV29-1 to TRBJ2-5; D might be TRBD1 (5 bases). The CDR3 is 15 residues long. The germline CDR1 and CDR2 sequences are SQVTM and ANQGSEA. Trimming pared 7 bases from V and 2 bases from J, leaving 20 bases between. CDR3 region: CSARRGGGPQETQYF. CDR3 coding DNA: TGCAGCGCCCGAAGGGGTGGTGGGCCACAAGAGACCCAGTACTTC.

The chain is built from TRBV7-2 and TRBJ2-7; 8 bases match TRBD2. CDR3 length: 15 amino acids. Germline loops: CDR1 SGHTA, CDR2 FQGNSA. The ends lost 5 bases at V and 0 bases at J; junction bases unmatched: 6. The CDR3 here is CASSLGLVASYEQYF. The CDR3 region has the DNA TGTGCCAGCAGCCTGGGACTAGTGGCCTCCTACGAGCAGTACTTC.

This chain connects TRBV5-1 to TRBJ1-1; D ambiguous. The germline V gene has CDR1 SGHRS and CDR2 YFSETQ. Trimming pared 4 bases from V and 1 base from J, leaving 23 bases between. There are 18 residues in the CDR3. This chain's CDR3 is CASSPGGRGLPENTEAFF. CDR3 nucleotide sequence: TGCGCCAGCAGCCCGGGTGGAAGAGGACTGCCCGAGAACACTGAAGCTTTCTTT.

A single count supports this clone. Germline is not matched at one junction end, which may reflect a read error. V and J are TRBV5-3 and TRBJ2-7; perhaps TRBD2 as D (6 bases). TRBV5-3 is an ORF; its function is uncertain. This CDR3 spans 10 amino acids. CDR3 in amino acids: CARSPWGDFF. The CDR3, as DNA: TGTGCCAGAAGTCCCTGGGGGGACTTCTTC.

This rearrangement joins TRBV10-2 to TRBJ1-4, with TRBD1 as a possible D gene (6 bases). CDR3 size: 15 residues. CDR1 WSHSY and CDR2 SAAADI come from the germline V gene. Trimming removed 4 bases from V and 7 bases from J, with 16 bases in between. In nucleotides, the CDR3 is TGCGCCAGCAGTGCACAGGGAACCGGGACTGAAAAACTGTTTTTT. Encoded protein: CASSAQGTGTEKLFF.

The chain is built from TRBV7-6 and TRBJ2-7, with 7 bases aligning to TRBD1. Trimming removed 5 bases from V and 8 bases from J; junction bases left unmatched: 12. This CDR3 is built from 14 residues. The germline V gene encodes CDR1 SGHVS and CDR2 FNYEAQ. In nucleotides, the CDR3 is TGTGCCAGCAGCCTAGAGACAGGGCTGGGGAAGCAGTACTTC. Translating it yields CASSLETGLGKQYF.

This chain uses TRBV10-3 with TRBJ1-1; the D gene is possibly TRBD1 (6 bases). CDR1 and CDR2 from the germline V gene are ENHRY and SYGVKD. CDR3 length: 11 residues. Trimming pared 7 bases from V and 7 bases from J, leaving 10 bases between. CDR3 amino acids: CAITQGNEAFF. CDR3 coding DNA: TGTGCCATCACCCAGGGGAATGAAGCTTTCTTT.

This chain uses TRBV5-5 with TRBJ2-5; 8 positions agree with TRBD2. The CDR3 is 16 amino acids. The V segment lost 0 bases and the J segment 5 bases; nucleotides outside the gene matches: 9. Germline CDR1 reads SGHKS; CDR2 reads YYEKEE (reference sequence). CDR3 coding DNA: TGTGCCAGCAGCTTGGTACGGGGGACTAGTGACGAGACCCAGTACTTC. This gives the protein CASSLVRGTSDETQYF. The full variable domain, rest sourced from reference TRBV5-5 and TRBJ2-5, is DAGVTQSPTHLIKTRGQQVTLRCSPISGHKSVSWYQQVLGQGPQFIFQYYEKEERGRGNFPDRFSARQFPNYSSELNVNALLLGDSALYLCASSLVRGTSDETQYFGPGTRLLVL.

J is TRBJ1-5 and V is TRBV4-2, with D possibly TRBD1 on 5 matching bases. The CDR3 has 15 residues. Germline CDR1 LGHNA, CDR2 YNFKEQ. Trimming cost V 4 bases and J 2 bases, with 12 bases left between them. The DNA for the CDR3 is TGTGCCAGCAGCCCCTTGGGAGGGGGCAATCAGCCCCAGCATTTT. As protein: CASSPLGGGNQPQHF.

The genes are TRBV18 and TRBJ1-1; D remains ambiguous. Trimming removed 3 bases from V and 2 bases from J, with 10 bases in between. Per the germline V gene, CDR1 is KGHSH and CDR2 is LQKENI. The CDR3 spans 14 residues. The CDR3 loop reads CASSPYEGNTEAFF. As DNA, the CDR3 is TGTGCCAGCTCACCCTACGAGGGTAACACTGAAGCTTTCTTT.